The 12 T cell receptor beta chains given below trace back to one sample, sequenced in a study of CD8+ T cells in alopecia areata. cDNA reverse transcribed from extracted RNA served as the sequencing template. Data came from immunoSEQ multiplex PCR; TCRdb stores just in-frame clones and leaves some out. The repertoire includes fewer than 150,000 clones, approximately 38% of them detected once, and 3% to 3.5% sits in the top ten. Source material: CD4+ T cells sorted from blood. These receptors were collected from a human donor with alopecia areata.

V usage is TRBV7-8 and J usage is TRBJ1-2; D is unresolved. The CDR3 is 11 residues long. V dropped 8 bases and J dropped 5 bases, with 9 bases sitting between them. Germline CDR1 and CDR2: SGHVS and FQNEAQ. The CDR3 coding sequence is TGTGCCAGCGGAAGTAATTATGGCTACACCTTC. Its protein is CASGSNYGYTF. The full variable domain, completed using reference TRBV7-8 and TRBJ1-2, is GAGVSQSPRYKVAKRGQDVALRCDPISGHVSLFWYQQALGQGPEFLTYFQNEAQLDKSGLPSDRFFAERPEGSVSTLKIQRTQQEDSAVYLCASGSNYGYTFGSGTRLTVV.

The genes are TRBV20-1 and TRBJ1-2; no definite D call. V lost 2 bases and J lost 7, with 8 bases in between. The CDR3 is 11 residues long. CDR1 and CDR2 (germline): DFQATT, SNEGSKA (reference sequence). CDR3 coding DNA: TGCAGTGCTAGACTGCTGCGTGGCTACACCTTC. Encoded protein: CSARLLRGYTF.

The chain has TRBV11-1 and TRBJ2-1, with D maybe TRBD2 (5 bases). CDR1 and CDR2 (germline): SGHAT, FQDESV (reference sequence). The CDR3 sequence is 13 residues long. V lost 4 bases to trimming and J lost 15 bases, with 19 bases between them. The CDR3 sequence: CASSYSVRARGFF. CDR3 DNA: TGTGCCAGCAGCTACTCAGTGAGGGCGCGCGGGTTCTTC.

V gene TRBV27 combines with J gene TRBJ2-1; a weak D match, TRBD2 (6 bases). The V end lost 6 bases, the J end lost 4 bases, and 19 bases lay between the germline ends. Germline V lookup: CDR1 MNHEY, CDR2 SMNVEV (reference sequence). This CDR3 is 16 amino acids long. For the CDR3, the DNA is TGTGCCAGCAGCCCAGTTGGGACTCCAATTTACAATGAGCAGTTCTTC. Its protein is CASSPVGTPIYNEQFF.

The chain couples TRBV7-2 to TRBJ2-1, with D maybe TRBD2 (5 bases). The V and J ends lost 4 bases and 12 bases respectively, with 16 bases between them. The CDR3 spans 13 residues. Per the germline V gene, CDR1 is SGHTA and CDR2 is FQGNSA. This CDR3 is CASSSTAGMGQFF. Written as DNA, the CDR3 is TGTGCCAGCAGCTCCACTGCGGGTATGGGGCAGTTCTTC.

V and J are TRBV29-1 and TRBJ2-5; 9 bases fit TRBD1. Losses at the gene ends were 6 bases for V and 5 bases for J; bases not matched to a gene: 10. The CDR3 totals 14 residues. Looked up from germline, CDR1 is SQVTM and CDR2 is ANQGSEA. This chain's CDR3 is CSVGTGTRQETQYF. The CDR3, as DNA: TGCAGCGTCGGGACAGGGACCCGGCAGGAGACCCAGTACTTC.

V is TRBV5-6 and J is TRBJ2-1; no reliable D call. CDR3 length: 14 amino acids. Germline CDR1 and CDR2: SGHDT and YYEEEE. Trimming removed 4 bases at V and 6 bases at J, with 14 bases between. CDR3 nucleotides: TGTGCCAGCAGCCAGGACGGTTGGGCCAATGAGCAGTTCTTC. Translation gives CASSQDGWANEQFF.

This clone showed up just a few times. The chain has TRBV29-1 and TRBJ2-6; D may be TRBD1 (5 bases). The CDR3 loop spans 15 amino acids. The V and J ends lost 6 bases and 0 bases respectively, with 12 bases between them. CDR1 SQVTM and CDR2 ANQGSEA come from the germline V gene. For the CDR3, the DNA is TGCAGCGTGGGCGGACACCCCTCTGGGGCCAACGTCCTGACTTTC. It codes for CSVGGHPSGANVLTF.

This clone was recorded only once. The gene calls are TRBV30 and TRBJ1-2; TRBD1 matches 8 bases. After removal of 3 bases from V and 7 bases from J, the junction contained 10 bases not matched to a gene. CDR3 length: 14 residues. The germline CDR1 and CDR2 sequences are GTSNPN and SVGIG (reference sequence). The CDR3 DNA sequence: TGTGCCTGGAGCGTACTCAGGGGGCCGCGTGGCTACACCTTC. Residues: CAWSVLRGPRGYTF.

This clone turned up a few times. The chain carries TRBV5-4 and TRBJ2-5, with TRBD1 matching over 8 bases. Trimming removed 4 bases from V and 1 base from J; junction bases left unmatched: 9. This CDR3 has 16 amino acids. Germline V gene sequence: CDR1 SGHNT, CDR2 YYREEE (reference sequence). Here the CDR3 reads CASSLWTGRFQETQYF. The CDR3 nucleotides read TGTGCCAGCAGCCTTTGGACAGGGAGGTTCCAAGAGACCCAGTACTTC.

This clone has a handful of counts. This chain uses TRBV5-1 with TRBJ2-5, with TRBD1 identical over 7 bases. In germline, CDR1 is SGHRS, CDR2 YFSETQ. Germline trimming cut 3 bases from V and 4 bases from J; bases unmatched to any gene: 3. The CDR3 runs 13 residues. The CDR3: CASSSWTGETQYF. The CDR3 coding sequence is TGCGCCAGCAGCTCCTGGACAGGAGAGACCCAGTACTTC.

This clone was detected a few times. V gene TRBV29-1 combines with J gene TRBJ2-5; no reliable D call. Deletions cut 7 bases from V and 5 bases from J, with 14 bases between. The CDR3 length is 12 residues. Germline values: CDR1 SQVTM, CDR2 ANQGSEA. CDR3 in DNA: TGCAGCGCCTCACACTTAGGCGAGACCCAGTACTTC. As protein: CSASHLGETQYF.